The 32 T cell receptor beta chains presented below share a single source sample, sequenced in a study of patients and donors after allogeneic stem cell transplantation. TCRdb itself ran the RT-PCR reads through MiXCR, one entry per CDR3 protein. Of 1,500 to 2,000 distinct CDR3 sequences detected, 7.2% appear once; the ten largest clones hold less than 20%. The sample comprised blood, either unsorted or a sorted T cell fraction (not recorded which). Receptor source: a human donor who was either an allogeneic HSCT recipient or a stem cell or donor lymphocyte infusion donor (not recorded which). It is not recorded whose cells these are; they may come from a transplant donor.

The V and J genes are TRBV6-5 and TRBJ2-3; unclear D gene. Trimming took off 0 bases at V and 2 bases at J, with 9 bases between the two ends. From germline, CDR1 is MNHEY and CDR2 SVGAGI. This CDR3 is 15 amino acids long. The CDR3 nucleotides are TGTGCCAGCAGTTACTCTGGGGTCCCCACAGATACGCAGTATTTT. It codes for CASSYSGVPTDTQYF.

The V call is TRBV12-3 or TRBV12-4, the J call TRBJ1-5; D not resolved. Trimming took off 6 bases at V and 8 bases at J, with 11 bases between the two ends. This CDR3 is 12 amino acids long. CDR3 nucleotide sequence: TGTGCCAGCAGCCCGGGCGGCGAGCCCCAGCATTTT. Translating gives CASSPGGEPQHF.

This clonotype qualifies as medium-sized. The rearrangement uses TRBV7-3 and TRBJ2-1; D ambiguous. Germline V CDR1 and CDR2: SGHTA, FQGTGA. V lost 4 bases and J 12 bases, leaving 22 bases between the germline ends. The CDR3 has 15 amino acids. CDR3 bases: TGTGCCAGCAGCTATCAGCCCCGGTTTCGATCTTCGCAGTTCTTC. Translation gives CASSYQPRFRSSQFF.

This clonotype was found a few times. DNA for the CDR3: TGTGCCACCAGCAGAGATTGGACCAAAAACACCGGGGAGCTGTTTTTT. This codes for CATSRDWTKNTGELFF. The V and J genes are TRBV15 and TRBJ2-2; D not resolved. The ends were cut back, 0 bases at V and 2 bases at J, with 10 bases in the middle. This CDR3 has 16 amino acids. CDR1 and CDR2 from the germline V gene are LNHNV and YYDKDF (reference sequence).

This clonotype showed up just a few times. The rearrangement links TRBV12-3 or TRBV12-4 to TRBJ1-2, with 7 bases matching TRBD1. The junction had 10 bases not matched to a gene; V was cut back by 7 bases and J by 8 bases. The CDR3 is 13 residues long. CDR3 nucleotide sequence: TGTGCCAGCACCCAGAAGACAGGGAACGGCTACACCTTC. This translates into CASTQKTGNGYTF.

This chain connects TRBV4-2 to TRBJ2-1, with 9 bases matching TRBD2. The germline V gene encodes CDR1 LGHNA and CDR2 YNFKEQ. The ends lost 0 bases at V and 9 bases at J; junction bases unmatched: 9. This CDR3 has 16 amino acids. This CDR3 reads CASSQEWRGGKGEQFF. The CDR3 nucleotides read TGTGCCAGCAGCCAAGAGTGGCGGGGGGGCAAGGGTGAGCAGTTCTTC.

This clonotype was counted between two and nine times. The V call is TRBV7-3, the J call TRBJ2-1; 8 positions match TRBD2. Germline V CDR1 and CDR2: SGHTA, FQGTGA. This CDR3 spans 15 amino acids. With 3 bases clipped from V and 4 bases from J, the junction kept 5 bases outside the gene matches. CDR3 in amino acids: CASSFDGTRYNEQFF. The CDR3 nucleotides are TGTGCCAGCAGCTTCGACGGGACTAGATACAATGAGCAGTTCTTC.

Judged by abundance, this clonotype is large. This chain uses TRBV7-2 with TRBJ2-3, with a weak D call TRBD2 (6 bases). This CDR3 region has 15 residues. Germline CDR1 is SGHTA and CDR2 is FQGNSA. The germline V and J ends were trimmed by 6 bases and 0 bases, with 13 bases remaining between them. The CDR3, as DNA: TGTGCCAGCAGTTGGGCGGGGACTAGCACAGATACGCAGTATTTT. Translating gives CASSWAGTSTDTQYF.

The chain carries TRBV10-3 and TRBJ1-6; D perhaps matches TRBD1 (6 bases). Trimming cost V 3 bases and J 0 bases, with 9 bases left between them. Germline V gene sequence: CDR1 ENHRY, CDR2 SYGVKD. The CDR3 is made up of 16 amino acids. CDR3 coding DNA: TGTGCCATCAGTGATCGAGGGGGCTCCTATAATTCACCCCTCCACTTT. Translation gives CAISDRGGSYNSPLHF.

By share, this clonotype ranks as medium-sized. The CDR3 bases are TGTGCCAGCAGCTTAGAGGGAGGAGATTCACCCCTCCACTTT. Translating it yields CASSLEGGDSPLHF. This chain links TRBV7-6 with TRBJ1-6; no clear D. Germline V gives CDR1 SGHVS, CDR2 FNYEAQ. This CDR3 is built from 14 residues. V lost 1 base and J 8 bases, leaving 9 bases between the germline ends.

This clonotype was seen a few times. This sequence joins TRBV28 and TRBJ2-7; 10 positions agree with TRBD2. The V and J ends lost 5 bases and 0 bases, in that order; junction bases with no gene match: 4. Per the germline V gene, CDR1 is MDHEN and CDR2 is SYDVKM. The CDR3 covers 15 residues. CDR3 DNA sequence: TGTGCCAGCAGTCCTCAGCGGGGGGGCTCCTACGAGCAGTACTTC. Encoded protein: CASSPQRGGSYEQYF.

This chain joins TRBV7-3 and TRBJ2-6, with D tentatively TRBD1 or TRBD2 (6 bases each). The V gene lost 10 bases and the J gene lost 0 bases, with 10 bases spanning the gap. CDR3 length equals 14 residues. In germline, CDR1 is SGHTA, CDR2 FQGTGA. CDR3: CATGGGSGANVLTF. The CDR3 DNA sequence: TGTGCCACCGGAGGGGGCTCTGGGGCCAACGTCCTGACTTTC.

This chain joins TRBV5-1 and TRBJ2-5; no definite D call. Germline loops: CDR1 SGHRS, CDR2 YFSETQ. V lost 4 bases to trimming and J lost 0 bases, with 4 bases between them. This CDR3 has 12 amino acids. The chain's CDR3 is CASSRDQETQYF. CDR3 DNA sequence: TGCGCCAGCAGCCGGGACCAAGAGACCCAGTACTTC.

There are a few counts of this clonotype. The rearrangement uses TRBV5-1 and TRBJ2-7; D might be TRBD1 (6 bases). Per germline, CDR1 SGHRS and CDR2 YFSETQ. The CDR3 loop spans 14 amino acids. Trimming took 1 base from V and 0 from J, leaving 8 bases between them. The CDR3 DNA sequence: TGCGCCAGCAGCTTGACAGGGAGCTCCTACGAGCAGTACTTC. It translates to CASSLTGSSYEQYF. Full variable domain (rest looked up from reference TRBV5-1 and TRBJ2-7): KAGVTQTPRYLIKTRGQQVTLSCSPISGHRSVSWYQQTPGQGLQFLFEYFSETQRNKGNFPGRFSGRQFSNSRSEMNVSTLELGDSALYLCASSLTGSSYEQYFGPGTRLTVT.

By sample fraction, this clonotype is medium-sized (0.01 to 0.1%). CDR3 protein: CASSANQGARTDTQYF. CDR3 in DNA: TGCGCCAGCAGCGCGAATCAGGGGGCAAGGACAGATACGCAGTATTTT. The genes are TRBV5-1 and TRBJ2-3; 8 nucleotides align to TRBD1. Trimming at V came to 4 bases and at J to 3 bases, leaving 10 bases not matched to a gene. The CDR3 sequence is 16 residues long. Per germline, CDR1 SGHRS and CDR2 YFSETQ. Looking up the rest from reference TRBV5-1 and TRBJ2-3 gives the full variable domain: KAGVTQTPRYLIKTRGQQVTLSCSPISGHRSVSWYQQTPGQGLQFLFEYFSETQRNKGNFPGRFSGRQFSNSRSEMNVSTLELGDSALYLCASSANQGARTDTQYFGPGTRLTVL.

This clonotype is categorized as medium-sized. The chain has TRBV6-2 or TRBV6-3 and TRBJ2-1; the match to TRBD2 covers 8 bases. After removal of 5 bases from V and 0 bases from J, the junction contained 6 bases not matched to a gene. Germline assignment: CDR1 MNHEY and CDR2 SVGEGT. The CDR3 has 16 amino acids. CDR3 sequence (DNA): TGTGCCAGCAGTGAGACTAGCGCGAGCTCCTACAATGAGCAGTTCTTC. This encodes CASSETSASSYNEQFF.

This clonotype counts as medium-sized. This sequence joins TRBV12-3 or TRBV12-4 and TRBJ2-7; D is unresolved. Between the trimmed V and J ends, which lost 8 bases and 7 bases, there was a span of 15 bases. The CDR3 has 12 residues. CDR3 coding DNA: TGTGCCAGCTCCTGGGTCCCTATGGAGCAGTACTTC. It translates to CASSWVPMEQYF.

This clonotype was counted only a few times. The V and J genes are TRBV20-1 and TRBJ1-2; unclear D gene. The length of the CDR3 is 14 residues. V was cut by 5 bases and J by 4 bases, with 17 bases left in between. The germline gives CDR1 DFQATT, CDR2 SNEGSKA (reference sequence). The CDR3 region is CSARPGEAGYGYTF. The CDR3 DNA reads as TGCAGTGCTCGACCTGGCGAGGCGGGCTATGGCTACACCTTC.

This clonotype rates as medium-sized. The chain employs TRBV5-6 and TRBJ2-1, with 7 bases matching TRBD1. J lost 2 bases, V lost 3 bases, and 5 bases had no gene match. Looked up from germline, CDR1 is SGHDT and CDR2 is YYEEEE. The CDR3 loop spans 15 amino acids. CDR3 residues: CASSSNRGAYNEQFF. DNA for the CDR3: TGTGCCAGCAGCTCCAACAGGGGAGCCTACAATGAGCAGTTCTTC. Together with reference TRBV5-6 and TRBJ2-1, the CDR3 gives the full variable domain: DAGVTQSPTHLIKTRGQQVTLRCSPKSGHDTVSWYQQALGQGPQFIFQYYEEEERQRGNFPDRFSGHQFPNYSSELNVNALLLGDSALYLCASSSNRGAYNEQFFGPGTRLTVL.

This clonotype is deemed medium-sized. CDR3 sequence: CASSSATDTQYF. In DNA, the CDR3 is TGTGCCAGCAGCTCGGCAACAGATACGCAGTATTTT. V gene TRBV7-6 combines with J gene TRBJ2-3; D not certain. CDR3 length: 12 residues. Germline values: CDR1 SGHVS, CDR2 FNYEAQ. Trimming cost V 4 bases and J 3 bases, with 5 bases left between them.

In this sample, this clonotype is medium-sized. V gene TRBV7-2 combines with J gene TRBJ2-6, with unresolved D. The CDR3 is 15 residues long. Between the trimmed V and J ends, which lost 2 bases and 0 bases, there was a span of 5 bases. Germline V CDR1 and CDR2: SGHTA, FQGNSA. In DNA form, the CDR3 reads TGTGCCAGCAGCTTACATTTCTCTGGGGCCAACGTCCTGACTTTC. It yields the protein CASSLHFSGANVLTF.

By share, this clonotype counts as medium-sized (0.01 to 0.1%). The rearrangement joins TRBV20-1 to TRBJ2-4; no clear D. V lost 1 base and J lost 0, with 13 bases in between. CDR3 length: 16 amino acids. Germline CDR1 reads DFQATT; CDR2 reads SNEGSKA (reference sequence). The CDR3 coding sequence is TGCAGTGCTAGAGCTCCGGGTTGGGGAGCCAAAAACATTCAGTACTTC. This gives the protein CSARAPGWGAKNIQYF.

This clonotype came up a few times. The chain uses TRBV10-3 and TRBJ2-5, with D uncertain. Trimming removed 3 bases from V and 2 bases from J, with 4 bases in between. The germline gives CDR1 ENHRY, CDR2 SYGVKD. The CDR3 consists of 12 residues. The CDR3 loop reads CAISDQQETQYF. The CDR3 DNA reads TGTGCCATCAGTGACCAACAAGAGACCCAGTACTTC.

This clonotype is medium-sized within its sample. The V call is TRBV12-2, the J call TRBJ2-7; the DNA was not compared with TRBD2, the D call given in the table. TRBV12-2 is flagged as a pseudogene. This CDR3 is 15 amino acids long. The DNA of the CDR3 is TGTGCAAGTCGCTTCCCTCGGGGAGGTTCCTACGAGCAGTACTTC. Its protein product is CASRFPRGGSYEQYF.

By sample share, this clonotype is medium-sized. The V and J genes are TRBV5-1 and TRBJ1-5; D gene ambiguous. V dropped 5 bases and J dropped 1 base, with 7 bases sitting between them. The CDR3 covers 13 residues. The V gene's germline CDR1 is SGHRS and CDR2 YFSETQ. The CDR3 bases are TGCGCCAGCAGTTTCGAAAGCAATCAGCCCCAGCATTTT. This encodes CASSFESNQPQHF.

In its sample, this clonotype ranks as medium-sized. The V and J genes are TRBV29-1 and TRBJ1-1, with D unclear. Trimming shortened V by 4 bases and J by 3 bases, and 15 bases separated the two germline ends. CDR1 and CDR2 from the germline V gene are SQVTM and ANQGSEA. The CDR3 consists of 14 residues. For the CDR3, the DNA is TGCAGCGTTGCCCGACAAGAGTCACACACTGAAGCTTTCTTT. This gives the protein CSVARQESHTEAFF.

This clonotype is medium-sized by share. The gene calls are TRBV7-2 and TRBJ2-5, with 7 bases identical to TRBD2. The CDR3 runs 14 residues. The trim removed 4 bases at V and 2 bases at J, leaving 4 bases unmatched. Germline V gives CDR1 SGHTA, CDR2 FQGNSA. Written as DNA, the CDR3 is TGTGCCAGCAGCTCAACTAGCGTACAAGAGACCCAGTACTTC. As protein: CASSSTSVQETQYF.

This clonotype is medium-sized (0.01 to 0.1%) by share. The chain has TRBV6-6 and TRBJ1-1; tentative D call: TRBD1 (5 bases). The V end was cut by 8 bases, the J end by 2 bases, with 12 bases between. Germline CDR1 reads MNHNY; CDR2 reads SVGAGI (reference sequence). The CDR3 loop spans 13 amino acids. The CDR3 is CASLAGVNTEAFF. The CDR3 DNA is TGTGCCAGCCTCGCGGGGGTAAACACTGAAGCTTTCTTT.

This clonotype was counted between two and nine times. V and J are TRBV7-2 and TRBJ2-1, with TRBD2 identical over 10 bases. Per germline, CDR1 SGHTA and CDR2 FQGNSA. The CDR3 totals 15 residues. V lost 6 bases and J lost 3; bases outside the gene matches: 5. The chain's CDR3 is CASRSPSGSYNEQFF. In nucleotides, the CDR3 is TGTGCCAGCAGGTCGCCTAGCGGGAGCTACAATGAGCAGTTCTTC.

The chain carries TRBV5-1 and TRBJ2-5; D unclear. Germline assignment: CDR1 SGHRS and CDR2 YFSETQ. The CDR3 has 11 amino acids. The germline V and J ends were trimmed by 4 bases and 1 base, with 2 bases remaining between them. CDR3 nucleotides: TGCGCCAGCAGCATCCAAGAGACCCAGTACTTC. Translating it yields CASSIQETQYF.

V gene TRBV5-1 combines with J gene TRBJ2-3; D unclear. The CDR3 contains 12 residues. Germline CDR1 is SGHRS and CDR2 is YFSETQ. Trimming removed 4 bases from V and 4 bases from J, with 7 bases in between. CDR3 sequence: CASSDESDTQYF. The CDR3 nucleotides are TGCGCCAGCAGCGACGAATCAGATACGCAGTATTTT.

By frequency in the sample, this clonotype is medium-sized. The rearrangement links TRBV7-6 to TRBJ1-2; no definite D call. This CDR3 contains 13 residues. Germline values: CDR1 SGHVS, CDR2 FNYEAQ. The ends were cut back, 1 base at V and 6 bases at J, with 9 bases in the middle. The chain's CDR3 is CASSLVGDNGYTF. DNA of the CDR3: TGTGCCAGCAGCTTAGTTGGAGACAATGGCTACACCTTC.